This T cell receptor beta chain was retrieved from a study of T cells in Graves' hyperthyroidism and ophthalmopathy. The CDR3 has 14 amino acids. V lost 1 base and J 4 bases, leaving 10 bases between the germline ends. The study, taken as a whole, reports: Most thyroid-expanded clonotypes above 0.001 were also found in blood.

This clonotype has ten or more counts. Its antigen is undetermined. It was RNA transcripts that yielded the amplified TCR beta CDR3 regions. The HTBI set primed first-round TCR CDR3 RT-PCR. TCRdb reprocessed the multiplex PCR reads via MiXCR and lists one record per CDR3 protein. This table holds approximately 570,000 distinct CDR3 sequences, just under 20% found once. The clonotype comes from a man aged 35-49 years with Graves' ophthalmopathy. Sequenced sample: blood. This chain connects TRBV12-3 or TRBV12-4 to TRBJ1-2; D remains unclear. CDR3 residues: CASSLGTGAYGYTF. The DNA of the CDR3 is TGTGCCAGCAGTTTAGGGACGGGAGCCTATGGCTACACCTTC.